The 20 T cell receptor beta chains below all came from one sample that was sequenced in a study of blood T cell repertoires in COVID-19. Some clones are missing from TCRdb's copy, which holds only in-frame ones; the method was immunoSEQ multiplex PCR. The data hold over 90,000 clones, with 75% to 90% observed a single time. Sequenced input: peripheral blood. These receptors were obtained from an older woman with acute or convalescent COVID-19.

This chain uses TRBV5-1 with TRBJ2-3; D gene ambiguous. V was clipped by 0 bases and J by 2 bases, with 7 bases between them. Germline V gives CDR1 SGHRS, CDR2 YFSETQ. The CDR3 sequence is 14 residues long. The CDR3 region is CASSLERATDTQYF. The CDR3 DNA sequence: TGCGCCAGCAGCTTGGAAAGAGCCACAGATACGCAGTATTTT.

The chain joins TRBV5-1 to TRBJ1-2; 8 bases align to TRBD1. The germline V gene encodes CDR1 SGHRS and CDR2 YFSETQ. The ends lost 0 bases at V and 2 bases at J; junction bases unmatched: 9. This CDR3 spans 17 amino acids. For the CDR3, the DNA is TGCGCCAGCAGCTTGGCGGCAGGGGGCACAGGGAACTATGGCTACACCTTC. This codes for CASSLAAGGTGNYGYTF.

V gene TRBV7-9 combines with J gene TRBJ1-2; 8 bases align to TRBD1. Germline values: CDR1 SEHNR, CDR2 FQNEAQ (reference sequence). After removal of 6 bases from V and 7 bases from J, the junction contained 4 bases not matched to a gene. The length of the CDR3 is 12 residues. The CDR3 sequence: CASRGQAVGYTF. As DNA, the CDR3 is TGTGCCAGCAGGGGACAGGCGGTTGGCTACACCTTC.

The chain couples TRBV2 to TRBJ1-1; a possible D gene is TRBD1 (6 bases). CDR1 and CDR2 from the germline V gene are SNHLY and FYNNEI. CDR3 length equals 13 residues. Trimming took 11 bases from V and 6 from J, leaving 19 bases between them. The CDR3 region is CARRVDRSPEAFF. In DNA form, the CDR3 reads TGTGCCCGAAGAGTTGACAGGTCTCCTGAAGCTTTCTTT.

The chain joins TRBV7-9 to TRBJ1-2; tentative D call: TRBD1 (5 bases). The CDR3 contains 15 residues. Germline V gene lookup returns CDR1 SEHNR and CDR2 FQNEAQ (reference sequence). The ends were cut back, 4 bases at V and 4 bases at J, with 16 bases in the middle. As DNA, the CDR3 is TGTGCCAGCAGCTCTGACCTTACAGGATTCTATGGCTACACCTTC. Translation: CASSSDLTGFYGYTF.

The chain employs TRBV19 and TRBJ2-7, with 13 bases matching TRBD2. V shed 7 bases, J shed 7 bases, and the junction held 13 bases outside the gene matches. This CDR3 is built from 16 residues. Germline CDR1 reads LNHDA; CDR2 reads SQIVND (reference sequence). In DNA form, the CDR3 reads TGTGCCAGTACCTCCGATACTAGCGGGAGGGCCAGTGAGCAGTACTTC. It is translated as CASTSDTSGRASEQYF.

In this sample, this clone turned up once. The chain employs TRBV7-2 and TRBJ2-2; D is unclear. CDR3 length equals 15 residues. Germline CDR1 and CDR2: SGHTA and FQGNSA. Trimming pared 0 bases from V and 2 bases from J, leaving 7 bases between. The CDR3 coding sequence is TGTGCCAGCAGCTTAGCTGCGCAAAACACCGGGGAGCTGTTTTTT. Its translation is CASSLAAQNTGELFF.

The sample holds many counts of this clone. The rearrangement links TRBV28 to TRBJ1-5; TRBD1 agrees at 8 bases. The CDR3 runs 14 residues. Losses at the gene ends were 5 bases for V and 6 bases for J; bases not matched to a gene: 6. Germline V gives CDR1 MDHEN, CDR2 SYDVKM. The CDR3 spells CASSVRGRAQPQHF. In DNA form, the CDR3 reads TGTGCCAGCAGTGTCAGGGGGCGCGCTCAGCCCCAGCATTTT.

The chain uses TRBV6-1 and TRBJ2-1, with a possible D match to TRBD2 (6 bases). The ends were cut back, 2 bases at V and 8 bases at J, with 13 bases in the middle. Germline CDR1 MNHNS, CDR2 SASEGT. The CDR3 consists of 14 residues. The CDR3 spells CASSEWGVVDEQFF. CDR3 nucleotide sequence: TGTGCCAGCAGTGAATGGGGGGTCGTCGATGAGCAGTTCTTC.

This chain links TRBV2 with TRBJ1-4, with 7 bases identical to TRBD1. This CDR3 is built from 12 residues. CDR1 SNHLY and CDR2 FYNNEI come from the germline V gene. With V trimmed by 6 bases and J by 7 bases, 2 bases remained unmatched. CDR3 residues: CASRGDSEKLFF. CDR3 bases: TGTGCCAGCAGGGGGGACAGTGAAAAACTGTTTTTT.

The chain uses TRBV29-1 and TRBJ2-5; TRBD2 aligns across 7 bases. CDR3 length equals 13 residues. The V and J ends lost 4 bases and 5 bases, in that order; junction bases with no gene match: 7. Looked up from germline, CDR1 is SQVTM and CDR2 is ANQGSEA. The CDR3 is CSVGTGGGETQYF. The CDR3 coding sequence is TGCAGCGTTGGTACGGGGGGAGGGGAGACCCAGTACTTC.

The chain combines TRBV28 with TRBJ1-6, with TRBD1 matching 8 bases. CDR3 size: 14 residues. The trim removed 3 bases at V and 9 bases at J, leaving 4 bases unmatched. Germline CDR1 MDHEN, CDR2 SYDVKM. This CDR3 reads CASSFRGQSSPLHF. The CDR3 nucleotides are TGTGCCAGCAGTTTCAGGGGGCAGAGTTCACCCCTCCACTTT.

V is TRBV3-1 (or the pseudogene TRBV3-2) and J is TRBJ1-6; 8 bases are a match to TRBD1. Germline CDR1 is LGHDT and CDR2 is YNNKEL (reference sequence). Unmatched junction bases numbered 5, after V lost 0 bases and J lost 10 bases. This CDR3 region has 15 residues. The CDR3 nucleotides read TGTGCCAGCAGCCAAGACGCAGGGGGCGGGTCACCCCTCCACTTT. This gives the protein CASSQDAGGGSPLHF.

The chain uses TRBV3-1 (or the pseudogene TRBV3-2) and TRBJ2-5; TRBD2 matches at 7 bases. J was trimmed by 4 bases and V by 10 bases; bases with no gene match: 12. The CDR3 is 14 amino acids. CDR1 and CDR2 (germline): LGHDT, YNNKEL (reference sequence). The CDR3 coding sequence is TGTGCCACCGCGGGGAGCGGGACGCGAGAGACCCAGTACTTC. This sequence encodes CATAGSGTRETQYF.

The chain is built from TRBV5-1 and TRBJ1-5; no clear D gene. The V end was cut by 3 bases, the J end by 7 bases, with 17 bases between. Germline loops: CDR1 SGHRS, CDR2 YFSETQ. The CDR3 covers 15 residues. The CDR3 DNA reads as TGCGCCAGCAGCTCCGGCTCGGGTGTCGGCCAGCCCCAGCATTTT. Its translation is CASSSGSGVGQPQHF.

The rearrangement joins TRBV28 to TRBJ1-1; 12 bases are a match to TRBD1. CDR3 length equals 20 residues. Trimming removed 2 bases from V and 4 bases from J; junction bases left unmatched: 17. CDR1 is MDHEN and CDR2 is SYDVKM in the germline V gene. CDR3 in amino acids: CASSLVGGGTGGRSLTEAFF. CDR3 coding DNA: TGTGCCAGCAGTTTAGTCGGGGGTGGGACAGGGGGCCGGAGTCTCACTGAAGCTTTCTTT.

This rearrangement joins TRBV27 to TRBJ1-6; D is undetermined. The CDR3 length is 14 residues. Germline values: CDR1 MNHEY, CDR2 SMNVEV (reference sequence). V lost 3 bases to trimming and J lost 9 bases, with 12 bases between them. In nucleotides, the CDR3 is TGTGCCAGCAGTTTTCGGGGTCGGGGTTCACCCCTCCACTTT. Translation: CASSFRGRGSPLHF.

This sequence joins TRBV4-2 and TRBJ1-3, with D perhaps matching TRBD1 (5 bases). Germline V gene lookup returns CDR1 LGHNA and CDR2 YNFKEQ. The CDR3 covers 19 residues. V lost 1 base, J lost 0 bases, and 19 bases lay in between. CDR3 amino acids: CASSQVAGRGLVSGNTIYF. CDR3 in DNA: TGTGCCAGCAGCCAAGTGGCGGGGCGCGGGCTGGTCTCTGGAAACACCATATATTTT.

V usage is TRBV19 and J usage is TRBJ1-2; perhaps TRBD1 as D (5 bases). This CDR3 has 12 amino acids. Germline values: CDR1 LNHDA, CDR2 SQIVND (reference sequence). V was pared by 10 bases and J by 4 bases, with 13 bases between. The CDR3 nucleotides read TGTGCCATAGGACAAGGGCTCTATGGCTACACCTTC. Protein sequence: CAIGQGLYGYTF. Using reference TRBV19 and TRBJ1-2 for the parts outside the CDR3, the full variable domain is DGGITQSPKYLFRKEGQNVTLSCEQNLNHDAMYWYRQDPGQGLRLIYYSQIVNDFQKGDIAEGYSVSREKKESFPLTVTSAQKNPTAFYLCAIGQGLYGYTFGSGTRLTVV.

This clone came up once. V and J are TRBV20-1 and TRBJ1-6; D gene ambiguous. The CDR3 is made up of 13 amino acids. Trimming left V 3 bases short and J 7 bases short, with 10 bases between. CDR1 is DFQATT, CDR2 SNEGSKA, per germline (reference sequence). This chain's CDR3 is CSASFAANSPLHF. CDR3 bases: TGCAGTGCTAGTTTTGCGGCCAATTCACCCCTCCACTTT.